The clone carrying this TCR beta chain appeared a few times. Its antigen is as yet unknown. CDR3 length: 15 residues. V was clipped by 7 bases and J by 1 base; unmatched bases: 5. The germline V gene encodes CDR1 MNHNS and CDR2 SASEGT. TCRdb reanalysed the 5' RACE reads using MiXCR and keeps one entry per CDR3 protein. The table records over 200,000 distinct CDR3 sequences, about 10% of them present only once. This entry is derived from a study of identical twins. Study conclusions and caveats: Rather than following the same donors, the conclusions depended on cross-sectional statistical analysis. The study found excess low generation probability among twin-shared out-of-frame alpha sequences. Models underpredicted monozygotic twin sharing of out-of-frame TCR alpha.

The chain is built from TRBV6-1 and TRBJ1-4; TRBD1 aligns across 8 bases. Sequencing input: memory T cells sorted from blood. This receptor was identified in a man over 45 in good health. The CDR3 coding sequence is TGTGCCAGCAACGGACAGGGAGGAACTAATGAAAAACTGTTTTTT. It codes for CASNGQGGTNEKLFF.